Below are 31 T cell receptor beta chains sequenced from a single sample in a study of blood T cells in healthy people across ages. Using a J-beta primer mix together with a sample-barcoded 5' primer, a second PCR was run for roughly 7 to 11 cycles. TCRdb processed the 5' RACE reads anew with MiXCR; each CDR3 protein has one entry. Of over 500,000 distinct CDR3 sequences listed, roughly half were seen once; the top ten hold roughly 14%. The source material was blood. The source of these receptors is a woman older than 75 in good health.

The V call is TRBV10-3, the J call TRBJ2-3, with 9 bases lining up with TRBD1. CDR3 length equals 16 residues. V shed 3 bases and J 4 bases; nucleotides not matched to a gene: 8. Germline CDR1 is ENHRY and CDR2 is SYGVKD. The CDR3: CAISDSQGQGSDTQYF. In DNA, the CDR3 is TGTGCCATCAGTGATTCACAGGGACAGGGTTCAGATACGCAGTATTTT.

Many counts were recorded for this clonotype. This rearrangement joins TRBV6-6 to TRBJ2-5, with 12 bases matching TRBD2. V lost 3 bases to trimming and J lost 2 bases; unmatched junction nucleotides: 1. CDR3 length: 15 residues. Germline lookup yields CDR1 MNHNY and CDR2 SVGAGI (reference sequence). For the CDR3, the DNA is TGTGCCAGCAGTTATCTAGCGGGGGGGCAAGAGACCCAGTACTTC. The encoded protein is CASSYLAGGQETQYF.

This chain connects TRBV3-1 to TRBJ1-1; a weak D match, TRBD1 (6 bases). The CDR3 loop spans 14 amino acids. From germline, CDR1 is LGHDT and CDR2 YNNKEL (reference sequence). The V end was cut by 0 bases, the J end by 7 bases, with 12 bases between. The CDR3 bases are TGTGCCAGCAGCCAAGAAACGGGGGCTGTTGAAGCTTTCTTT. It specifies CASSQETGAVEAFF. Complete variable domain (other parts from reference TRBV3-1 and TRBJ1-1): DTAVSQTPKYLVTQMGNDKSIKCEQNLGHDTMYWYKQDSKKFLKIMFSYNNKELIINETVPNRFSPKSPDKAHLNLHINSLELGDSAVYFCASSQETGAVEAFFGQGTRLTVV.

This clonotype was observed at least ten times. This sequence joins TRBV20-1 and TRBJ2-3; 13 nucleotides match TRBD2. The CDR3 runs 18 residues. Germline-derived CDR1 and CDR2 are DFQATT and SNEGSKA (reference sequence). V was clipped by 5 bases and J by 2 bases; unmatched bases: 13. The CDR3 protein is CSAPGLAGAPTPTDTQYF. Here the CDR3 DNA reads TGCAGTGCTCCTGGACTAGCGGGGGCCCCGACCCCCACAGATACGCAGTATTTT.

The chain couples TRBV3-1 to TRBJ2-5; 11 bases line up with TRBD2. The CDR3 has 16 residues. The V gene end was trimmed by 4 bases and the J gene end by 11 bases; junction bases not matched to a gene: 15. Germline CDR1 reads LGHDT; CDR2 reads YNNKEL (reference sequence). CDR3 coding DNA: TGTGCCAGCAGCCCCGGACTAGCGGGTACCTACAATGAGCAGTACTTC. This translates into CASSPGLAGTYNEQYF.

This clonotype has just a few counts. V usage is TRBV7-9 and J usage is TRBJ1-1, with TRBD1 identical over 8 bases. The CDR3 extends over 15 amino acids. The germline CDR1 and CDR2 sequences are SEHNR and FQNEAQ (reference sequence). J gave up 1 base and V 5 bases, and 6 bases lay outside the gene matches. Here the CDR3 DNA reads TGTGCCAGCAGCATCGTAGGGACAGGGAACACTGAAGCTTTCTTT. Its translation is CASSIVGTGNTEAFF.

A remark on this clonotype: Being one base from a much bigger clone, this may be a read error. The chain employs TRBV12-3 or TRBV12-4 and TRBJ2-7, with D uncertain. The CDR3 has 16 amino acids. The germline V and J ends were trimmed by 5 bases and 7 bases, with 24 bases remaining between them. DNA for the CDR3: TGTGCCAGCAGTAACGGGCCCAGGAACTCCTACAATGAGCAGTACTTC. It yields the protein CASSNGPRNSYNEQYF.

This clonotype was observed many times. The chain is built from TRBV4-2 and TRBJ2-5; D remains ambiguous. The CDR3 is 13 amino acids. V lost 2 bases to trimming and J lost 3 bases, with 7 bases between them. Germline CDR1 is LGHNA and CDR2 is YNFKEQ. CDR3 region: CASSQTSEETQYF. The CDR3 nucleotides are TGTGCCAGCAGCCAAACCTCGGAAGAGACCCAGTACTTC.

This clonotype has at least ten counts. The CDR3 loop reads CSARDPRAGANSPLHF. For the CDR3, the DNA is TGCAGTGCTAGAGACCCCCGGGCAGGGGCAAATTCACCCCTCCACTTT. The V call is TRBV20-1, the J call TRBJ1-6, with D possibly being TRBD1 (6 bases). Germline CDR1 reads DFQATT; CDR2 reads SNEGSKA (reference sequence). The CDR3 consists of 16 residues. V lost 0 bases and J 7 bases, leaving 16 bases between the germline ends.

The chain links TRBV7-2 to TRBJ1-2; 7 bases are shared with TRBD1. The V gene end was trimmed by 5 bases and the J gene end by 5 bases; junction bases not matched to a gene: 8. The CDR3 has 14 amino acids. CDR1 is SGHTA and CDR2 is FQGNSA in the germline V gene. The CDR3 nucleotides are TGTGCCAGCAGCAGGACAGGCGGCTCATATGGCTACACCTTC. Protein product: CASSRTGGSYGYTF.

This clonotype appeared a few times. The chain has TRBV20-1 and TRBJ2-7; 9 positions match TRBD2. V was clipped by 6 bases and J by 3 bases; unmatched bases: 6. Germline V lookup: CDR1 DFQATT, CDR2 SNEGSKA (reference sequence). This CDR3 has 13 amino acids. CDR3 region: CSAATSGYYEQYF. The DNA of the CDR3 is TGCAGTGCCGCGACTAGCGGCTACTACGAGCAGTACTTC.

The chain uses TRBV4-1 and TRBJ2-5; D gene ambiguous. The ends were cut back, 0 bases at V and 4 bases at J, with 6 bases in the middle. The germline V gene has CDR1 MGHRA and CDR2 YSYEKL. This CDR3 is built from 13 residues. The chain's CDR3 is CASSQDVGETQYF. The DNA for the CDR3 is TGCGCCAGCAGCCAAGATGTGGGAGAGACCCAGTACTTC.

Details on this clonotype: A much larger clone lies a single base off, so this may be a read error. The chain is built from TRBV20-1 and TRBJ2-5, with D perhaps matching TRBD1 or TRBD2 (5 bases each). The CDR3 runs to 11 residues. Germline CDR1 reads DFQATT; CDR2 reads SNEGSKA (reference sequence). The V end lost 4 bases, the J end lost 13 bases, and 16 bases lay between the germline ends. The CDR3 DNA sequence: TGCAGTGCTACCAGGCCCCCGGGGACGTACTTC. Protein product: CSATRPPGTYF.

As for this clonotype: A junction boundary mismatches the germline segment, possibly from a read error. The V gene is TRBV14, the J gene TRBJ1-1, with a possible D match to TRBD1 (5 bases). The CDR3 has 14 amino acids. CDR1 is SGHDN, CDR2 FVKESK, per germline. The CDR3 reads CTSSQREGLAEAFF. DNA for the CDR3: TGTACCAGCAGCCAACGGGAGGGGTTAGCTGAAGCTTTCTTT.

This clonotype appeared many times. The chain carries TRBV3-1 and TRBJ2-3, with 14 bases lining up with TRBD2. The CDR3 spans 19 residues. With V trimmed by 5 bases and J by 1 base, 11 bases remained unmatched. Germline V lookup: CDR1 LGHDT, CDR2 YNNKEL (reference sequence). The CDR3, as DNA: TGTGCCAGCAGCAAAGGCGGGGGGACTAGCGGGAGAGGCACAGATACGCAGTATTTT. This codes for CASSKGGGTSGRGTDTQYF.

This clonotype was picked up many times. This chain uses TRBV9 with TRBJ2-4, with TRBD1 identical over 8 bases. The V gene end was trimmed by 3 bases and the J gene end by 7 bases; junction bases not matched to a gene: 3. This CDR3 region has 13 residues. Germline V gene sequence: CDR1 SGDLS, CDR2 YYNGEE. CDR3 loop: CASSGDRGNIQYF. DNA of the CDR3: TGTGCCAGCAGCGGCGACAGGGGCAACATTCAGTACTTC.

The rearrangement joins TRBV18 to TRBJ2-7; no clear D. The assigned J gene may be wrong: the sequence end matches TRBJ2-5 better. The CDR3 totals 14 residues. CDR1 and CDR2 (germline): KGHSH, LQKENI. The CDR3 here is CASSPELPGETQYF. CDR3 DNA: TGTGCCAGCTCACCGGAGTTACCGGGAGAGACCCAGTACTTC.

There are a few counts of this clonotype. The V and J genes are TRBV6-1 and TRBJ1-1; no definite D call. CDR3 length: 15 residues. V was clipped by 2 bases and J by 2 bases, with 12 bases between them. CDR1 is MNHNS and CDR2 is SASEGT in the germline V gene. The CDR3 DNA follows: TGTGCCAGCAGTGAACGAGGGTGGGATAACACTGAAGCTTTCTTT. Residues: CASSERGWDNTEAFF.

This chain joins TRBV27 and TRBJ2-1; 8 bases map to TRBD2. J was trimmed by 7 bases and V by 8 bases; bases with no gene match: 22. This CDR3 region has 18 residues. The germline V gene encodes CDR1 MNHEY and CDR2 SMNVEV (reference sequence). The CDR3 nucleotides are TGTGCCAGCCAACTAACACCAGCGGGAGTACTCTACGGGAATGAGCAGTTCTTC. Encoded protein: CASQLTPAGVLYGNEQFF.

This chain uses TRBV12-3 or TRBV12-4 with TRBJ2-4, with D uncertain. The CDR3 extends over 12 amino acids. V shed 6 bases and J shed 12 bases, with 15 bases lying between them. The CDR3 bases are TGTGCCAGCAGAGCACGAAGGGATGCTCAGTACTTC. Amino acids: CASRARRDAQYF.

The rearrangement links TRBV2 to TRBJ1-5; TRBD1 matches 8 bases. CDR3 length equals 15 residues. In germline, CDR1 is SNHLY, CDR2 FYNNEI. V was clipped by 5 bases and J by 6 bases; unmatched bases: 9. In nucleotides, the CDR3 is TGTGCCAGCAGTATTCTTGGACAGGGTCCTCAGCCCCAGCATTTT. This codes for CASSILGQGPQPQHF.

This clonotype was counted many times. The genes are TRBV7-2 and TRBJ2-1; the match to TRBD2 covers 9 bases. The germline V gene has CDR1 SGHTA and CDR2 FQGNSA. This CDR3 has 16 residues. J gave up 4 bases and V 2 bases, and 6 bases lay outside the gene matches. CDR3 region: CASSLRLAGLYNEQFF. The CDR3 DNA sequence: TGTGCCAGCAGCTTAAGGCTAGCGGGGTTGTACAATGAGCAGTTCTTC.

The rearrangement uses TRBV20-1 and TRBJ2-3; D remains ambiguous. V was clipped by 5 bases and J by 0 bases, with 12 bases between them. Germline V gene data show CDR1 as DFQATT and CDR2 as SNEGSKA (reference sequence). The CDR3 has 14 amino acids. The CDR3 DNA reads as TGCAGTGCTTACATTGGATCTAGCACAGATACGCAGTATTTT. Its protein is CSAYIGSSTDTQYF.

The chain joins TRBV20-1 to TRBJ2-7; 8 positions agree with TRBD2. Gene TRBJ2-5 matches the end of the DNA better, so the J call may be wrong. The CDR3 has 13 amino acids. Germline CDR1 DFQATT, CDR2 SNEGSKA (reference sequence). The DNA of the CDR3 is TGCAGTGCCAAGCTAGCGGGTTTGGAGACCCAGTACTTC. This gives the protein CSAKLAGLETQYF.

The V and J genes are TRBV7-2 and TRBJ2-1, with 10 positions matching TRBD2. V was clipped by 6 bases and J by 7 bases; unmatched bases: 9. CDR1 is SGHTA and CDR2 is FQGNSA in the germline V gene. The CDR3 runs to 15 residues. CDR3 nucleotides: TGTGCCAGCAGGTCGAGCGGGGGGGCCAAGAATGAGCAGTTCTTC. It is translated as CASRSSGGAKNEQFF.

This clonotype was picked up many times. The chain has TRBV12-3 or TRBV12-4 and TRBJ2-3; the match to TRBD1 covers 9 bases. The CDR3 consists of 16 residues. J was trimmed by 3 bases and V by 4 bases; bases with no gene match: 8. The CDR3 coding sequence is TGTGCCAGCAGTTCAGGACAGGGGCGTATGACAGATACGCAGTATTTT. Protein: CASSSGQGRMTDTQYF.

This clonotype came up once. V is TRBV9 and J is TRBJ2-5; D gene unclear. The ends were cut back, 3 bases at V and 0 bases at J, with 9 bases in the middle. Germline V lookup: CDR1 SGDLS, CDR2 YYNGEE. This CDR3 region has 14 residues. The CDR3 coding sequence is TGTGCCAGCAGCGCACCCGCGTACCAAGAGACCCAGTACTTC. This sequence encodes CASSAPAYQETQYF. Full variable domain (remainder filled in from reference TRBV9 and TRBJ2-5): DSGVTQTPKHLITATGQRVTLRCSPRSGDLSVYWYQQSLDQGLQFLIQYYNGEERAKGNILERFSAQQFPDLHSELNLSSLELGDSALYFCASSAPAYQETQYFGPGTRLLVL.

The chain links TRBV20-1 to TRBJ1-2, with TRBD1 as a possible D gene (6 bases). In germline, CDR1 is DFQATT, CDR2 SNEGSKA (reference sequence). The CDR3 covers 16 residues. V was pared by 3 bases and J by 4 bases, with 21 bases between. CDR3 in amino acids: CSARLPFYRGGYGYTF. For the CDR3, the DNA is TGCAGTGCTAGGCTCCCATTCTACAGAGGGGGCTATGGCTACACCTTC.

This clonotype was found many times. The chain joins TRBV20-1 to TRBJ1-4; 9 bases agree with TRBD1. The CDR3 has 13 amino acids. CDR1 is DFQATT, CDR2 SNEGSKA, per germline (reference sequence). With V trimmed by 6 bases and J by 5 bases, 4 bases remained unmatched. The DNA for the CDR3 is TGCAGTGCGACGGACAGGGGAAATGAAAAACTGTTTTTT. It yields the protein CSATDRGNEKLFF.

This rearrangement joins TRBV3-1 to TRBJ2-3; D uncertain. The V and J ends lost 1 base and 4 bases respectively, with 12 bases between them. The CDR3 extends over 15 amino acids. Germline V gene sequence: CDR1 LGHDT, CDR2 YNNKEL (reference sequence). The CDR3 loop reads CASSQAPLVADTQYF. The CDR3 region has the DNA TGTGCCAGCAGCCAAGCCCCACTGGTTGCAGATACGCAGTATTTT.

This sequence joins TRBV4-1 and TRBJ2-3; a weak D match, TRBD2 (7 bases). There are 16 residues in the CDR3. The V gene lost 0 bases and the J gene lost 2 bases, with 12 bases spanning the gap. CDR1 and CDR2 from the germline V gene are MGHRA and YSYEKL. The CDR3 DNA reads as TGCGCCAGCAGCCAAGAGGGGGGGGGGCCCACAGATACGCAGTATTTT. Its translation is CASSQEGGGPTDTQYF.